The 10 T cell receptor beta chains given below trace back to one sample, sequenced in a study of beta chain features in type 1 diabetes. Study-level points and caveats: Type 1 diabetes patients had moderately but significantly shorter TCRB CDR3s in all four CD4+ subsets.

Expressed TCRB transcripts got sequenced, as all isolated RNA was reverse transcribed. The repertoire was sequenced with immunoSEQ multiplex PCR; TCRdb's copy has only in-frame clones and lacks some. In the table there are about 660,000 clones, over 12% of which are singletons. No cognate antigen is known for these TCRs. The sequenced sample was naive CD4+ T cells from blood. The receptors were sampled from a young man with type 1 diabetes.

This clone was picked up a small number of times. V gene TRBV19 combines with J gene TRBJ1-1; D possibly corresponds to TRBD1 (6 bases). The V gene's germline CDR1 is LNHDA and CDR2 SQIVND (reference sequence). The length of the CDR3 is 15 residues. V was cut by 7 bases and J by 5 bases, with 20 bases left in between. The CDR3 reads CASNQGSWFKTEAFF. CDR3 bases: TGTGCCAGTAATCAGGGGAGTTGGTTTAAAACTGAAGCTTTCTTT.

Only a few counts were recorded for this clone. The chain combines TRBV29-1 with TRBJ2-5, with a weak D call TRBD2 (5 bases). The CDR3 consists of 13 residues. V lost 7 bases to trimming and J lost 1 base, with 13 bases between them. The V gene's germline CDR1 is SQVTM and CDR2 ANQGSEA. CDR3 in DNA: TGCAGCGCCCCTGAGGGCGGCCAAGAGACCCAGTACTTC. Encoded protein: CSAPEGGQETQYF.

There are a few counts of this clone. The chain joins TRBV5-5 to TRBJ2-7, with D tentatively TRBD1 (5 bases). Germline CDR1 reads SGHKS; CDR2 reads YYEKEE (reference sequence). V lost 0 bases to trimming and J lost 3 bases, with 7 bases between them. The CDR3 runs 13 residues. CDR3 in DNA: TGTGCCAGCAGCTTGGTTCAGGGCTACGAGCAGTACTTC. Translated: CASSLVQGYEQYF. Full variable domain (missing parts from reference TRBV5-5 and TRBJ2-7): DAGVTQSPTHLIKTRGQQVTLRCSPISGHKSVSWYQQVLGQGPQFIFQYYEKEERGRGNFPDRFSARQFPNYSSELNVNALLLGDSALYLCASSLVQGYEQYFGPGTRLTVT.

The rearrangement uses TRBV14 and TRBJ1-6, with D uncertain. CDR3 length: 14 amino acids. Trimming removed 4 bases at V and 9 bases at J, with 13 bases between. CDR1 SGHDN and CDR2 FVKESK come from the germline V gene. The CDR3 sequence is CASSLRAASSPLHF. As DNA, the CDR3 is TGTGCCAGCAGCCTCCGGGCGGCTTCTTCACCCCTCCACTTT.

This clone was seen only a few times. This chain joins TRBV30 and TRBJ1-2; D is unresolved. This CDR3 is 14 amino acids long. Germline-derived CDR1 and CDR2 are GTSNPN and SVGIG (reference sequence). The V and J ends lost 1 base and 7 bases respectively, with 16 bases between them. CDR3 DNA sequence: TGTGCCTGGAGTGGTCTAAACCCAGCGGGTGGCTACACCTTC. Translation gives CAWSGLNPAGGYTF.

This clone turned up a few times. This chain uses TRBV29-1 with TRBJ1-1; D not resolved. Germline CDR1 reads SQVTM; CDR2 reads ANQGSEA. V was pared by 6 bases and J by 1 base, with 12 bases between. The CDR3 loop spans 13 amino acids. The CDR3 reads CSVKVVENTEAFF. CDR3 DNA sequence: TGCAGCGTGAAGGTCGTAGAGAACACTGAAGCTTTCTTT.

A word on this clone: Other DNA sequences in this sample translate to the same CDR3. J is TRBJ2-3 and V is TRBV20-1; D is unclear. This CDR3 is built from 11 residues. The germline V and J ends were trimmed by 2 bases and 6 bases, with 6 bases remaining between them. Germline V CDR1 and CDR2: DFQATT, SNEGSKA (reference sequence). DNA of the CDR3: TGCAGTGCTAGATCTGGGGATACGCAGTATTTT. Translation: CSARSGDTQYF.

The chain employs TRBV30 and TRBJ2-4; TRBD2 aligns across 9 bases. The germline gives CDR1 GTSNPN, CDR2 SVGIG (reference sequence). There are 18 residues in the CDR3. Germline trimming cut 2 bases from V and 1 base from J; bases unmatched to any gene: 12. CDR3 amino acids: CAWSRIAGVARAKNIQYF. The CDR3 coding sequence is TGTGCCTGGAGTAGAATAGCGGGAGTGGCAAGGGCCAAAAACATTCAGTACTTC.

The rearrangement joins TRBV29-1 to TRBJ2-1, with D possibly matching TRBD1 (5 bases). The germline gives CDR1 SQVTM, CDR2 ANQGSEA. The CDR3 runs 13 residues. V lost 0 bases and J 4 bases, leaving 7 bases between the germline ends. DNA for the CDR3: TGCAGCGTTGAAGAACAGGCGTACAATGAGCAGTTCTTC. It encodes CSVEEQAYNEQFF.

The chain links TRBV4-3 to TRBJ2-7, with TRBD1 identical over 10 bases. The germline gives CDR1 LGHNA, CDR2 YSLEER. The V segment lost 6 bases and the J segment 3 bases; nucleotides outside the gene matches: 11. The length of the CDR3 is 16 residues. The DNA for the CDR3 is TGCGCCAGCAGTCAAACCCCGGGACAGGGGTTCTACGAGCAGTACTTC. It encodes CASSQTPGQGFYEQYF.